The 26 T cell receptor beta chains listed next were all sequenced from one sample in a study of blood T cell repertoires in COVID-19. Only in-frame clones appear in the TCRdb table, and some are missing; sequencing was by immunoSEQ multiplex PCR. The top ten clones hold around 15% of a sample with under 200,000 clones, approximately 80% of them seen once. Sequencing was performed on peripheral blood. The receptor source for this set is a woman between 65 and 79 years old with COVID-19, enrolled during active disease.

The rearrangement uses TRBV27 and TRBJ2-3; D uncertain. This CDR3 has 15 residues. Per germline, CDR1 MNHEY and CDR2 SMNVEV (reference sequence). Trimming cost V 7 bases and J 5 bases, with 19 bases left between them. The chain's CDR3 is CASTPLEDLRDTQYF. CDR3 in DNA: TGTGCCAGCACCCCCCTTGAGGATCTCAGAGATACGCAGTATTTT.

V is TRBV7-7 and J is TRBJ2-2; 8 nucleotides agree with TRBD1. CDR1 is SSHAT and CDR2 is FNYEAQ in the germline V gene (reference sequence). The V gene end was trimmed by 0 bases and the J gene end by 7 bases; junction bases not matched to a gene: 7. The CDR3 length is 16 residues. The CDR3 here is CASSLAQAGGVGELFF. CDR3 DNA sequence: TGTGCCAGCAGCTTAGCGCAGGCAGGGGGCGTCGGGGAGCTGTTTTTT.

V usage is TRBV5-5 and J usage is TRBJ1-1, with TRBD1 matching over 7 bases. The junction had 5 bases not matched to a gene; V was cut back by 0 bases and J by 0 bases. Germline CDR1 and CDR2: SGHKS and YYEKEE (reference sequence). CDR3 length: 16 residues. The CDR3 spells CASSLDAGQMNTEAFF. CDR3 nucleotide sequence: TGTGCCAGCAGCTTGGATGCGGGACAGATGAACACTGAAGCTTTCTTT.

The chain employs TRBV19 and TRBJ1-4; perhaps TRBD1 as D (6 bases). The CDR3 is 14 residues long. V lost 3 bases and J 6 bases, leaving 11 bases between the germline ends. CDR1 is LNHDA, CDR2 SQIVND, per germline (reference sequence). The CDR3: CASSITGTHEKLFF. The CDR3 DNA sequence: TGTGCCAGTAGTATTACAGGGACGCATGAAAAACTGTTTTTT.

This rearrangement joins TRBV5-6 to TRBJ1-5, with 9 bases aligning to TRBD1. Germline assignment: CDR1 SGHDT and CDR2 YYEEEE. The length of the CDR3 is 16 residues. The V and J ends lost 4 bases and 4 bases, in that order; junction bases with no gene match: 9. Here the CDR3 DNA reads TGTGCCAGCAGCGCGGGGACAGGGAGTATGAATCAGCCCCAGCATTTT. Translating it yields CASSAGTGSMNQPQHF. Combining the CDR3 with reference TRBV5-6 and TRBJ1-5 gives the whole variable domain DAGVTQSPTHLIKTRGQQVTLRCSPKSGHDTVSWYQQALGQGPQFIFQYYEEEERQRGNFPDRFSGHQFPNYSSELNVNALLLGDSALYLCASSAGTGSMNQPQHFGDGTRLSIL.

In nucleotides, the CDR3 is TGTGCCAGTCGACCGGGACAGGGTATCGATACGCAGTATTTT. Its protein product is CASRPGQGIDTQYF. V is TRBV2 and J is TRBJ2-3; 9 bases are shared with TRBD1. The CDR3 covers 14 residues. J gave up 6 bases and V 9 bases, and 10 bases lay outside the gene matches. Germline CDR1 SNHLY, CDR2 FYNNEI.

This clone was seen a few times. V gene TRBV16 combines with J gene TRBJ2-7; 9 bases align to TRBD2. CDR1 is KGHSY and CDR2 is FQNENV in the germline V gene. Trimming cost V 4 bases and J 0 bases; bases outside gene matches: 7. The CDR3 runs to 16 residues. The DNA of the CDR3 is TGTGCCAGCAGCCGGCAAAGCGGGAGGTACTCCTACGAGCAGTACTTC. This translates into CASSRQSGRYSYEQYF.

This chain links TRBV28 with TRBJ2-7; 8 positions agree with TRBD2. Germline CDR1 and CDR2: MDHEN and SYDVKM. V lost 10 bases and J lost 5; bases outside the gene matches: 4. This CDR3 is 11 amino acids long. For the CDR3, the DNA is TGTGCCACCGGGGGGGCAAACGAGCAGTACTTC. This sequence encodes CATGGANEQYF.

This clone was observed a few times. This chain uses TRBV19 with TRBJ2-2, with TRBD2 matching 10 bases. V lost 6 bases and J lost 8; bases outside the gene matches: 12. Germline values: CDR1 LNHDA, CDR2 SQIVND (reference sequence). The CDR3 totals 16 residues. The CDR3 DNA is TGTGCCAGTAGGACCCCTAGCGGGAGTCTTTTAGGGGAGCTGTTTTTT. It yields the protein CASRTPSGSLLGELFF.

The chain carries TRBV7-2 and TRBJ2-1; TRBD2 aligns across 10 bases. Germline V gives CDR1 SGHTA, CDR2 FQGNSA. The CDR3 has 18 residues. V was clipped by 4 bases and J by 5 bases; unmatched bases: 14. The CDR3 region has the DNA TGTGCCAGCAGCTCCTGGGCTAGCGGGAGTAGTATGGACAATGAGCAGTTCTTC. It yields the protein CASSSWASGSSMDNEQFF.

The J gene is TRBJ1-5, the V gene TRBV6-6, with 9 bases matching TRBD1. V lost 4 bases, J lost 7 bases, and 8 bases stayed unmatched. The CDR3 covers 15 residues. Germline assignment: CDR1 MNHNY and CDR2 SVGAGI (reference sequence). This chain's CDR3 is CASSSRDRVEQPQHF. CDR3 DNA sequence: TGTGCCAGCAGTTCCCGGGACAGGGTAGAACAGCCCCAGCATTTT.

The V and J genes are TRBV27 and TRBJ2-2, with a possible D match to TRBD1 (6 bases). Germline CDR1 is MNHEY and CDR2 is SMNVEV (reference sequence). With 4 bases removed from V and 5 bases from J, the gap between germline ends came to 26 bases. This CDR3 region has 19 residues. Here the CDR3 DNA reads TGTGCCAGCAGTTCTATCAGACTACAGGGTCGGGTATTGACCGGGGAGCTGTTTTTT. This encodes CASSSIRLQGRVLTGELFF.

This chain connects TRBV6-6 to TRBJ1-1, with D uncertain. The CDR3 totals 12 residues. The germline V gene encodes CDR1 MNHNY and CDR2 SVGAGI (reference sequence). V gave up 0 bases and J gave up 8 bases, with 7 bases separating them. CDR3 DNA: TGTGCCAGCAGTTACTCAGGAGGGGAAGCTTTCTTT. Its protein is CASSYSGGEAFF.

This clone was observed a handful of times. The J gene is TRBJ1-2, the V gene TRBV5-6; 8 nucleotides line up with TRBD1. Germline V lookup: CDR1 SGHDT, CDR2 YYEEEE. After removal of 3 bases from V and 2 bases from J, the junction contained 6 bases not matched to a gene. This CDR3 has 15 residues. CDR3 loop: CASSSSRTGNYGYTF. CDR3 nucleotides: TGTGCCAGCAGCTCATCTAGGACAGGGAACTATGGCTACACCTTC. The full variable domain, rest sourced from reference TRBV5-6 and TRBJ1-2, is DAGVTQSPTHLIKTRGQQVTLRCSPKSGHDTVSWYQQALGQGPQFIFQYYEEEERQRGNFPDRFSGHQFPNYSSELNVNALLLGDSALYLCASSSSRTGNYGYTFGSGTRLTVV.

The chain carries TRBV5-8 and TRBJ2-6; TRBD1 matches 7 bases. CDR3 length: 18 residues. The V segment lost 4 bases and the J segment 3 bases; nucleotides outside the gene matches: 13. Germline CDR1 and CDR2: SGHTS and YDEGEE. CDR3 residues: CASSRDGFAGGGANVLTF. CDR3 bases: TGTGCCAGCAGCAGGGATGGGTTCGCAGGGGGTGGGGCCAACGTCCTGACTTTC.

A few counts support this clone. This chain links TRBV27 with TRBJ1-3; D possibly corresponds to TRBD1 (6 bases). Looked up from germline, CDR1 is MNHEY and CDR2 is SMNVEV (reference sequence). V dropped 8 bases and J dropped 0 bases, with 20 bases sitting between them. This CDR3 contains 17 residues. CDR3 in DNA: TGTGCCAGCGGAAATTTAGGGCTGGGGGCCTCTGGAAACACCATATATTTT. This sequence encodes CASGNLGLGASGNTIYF.

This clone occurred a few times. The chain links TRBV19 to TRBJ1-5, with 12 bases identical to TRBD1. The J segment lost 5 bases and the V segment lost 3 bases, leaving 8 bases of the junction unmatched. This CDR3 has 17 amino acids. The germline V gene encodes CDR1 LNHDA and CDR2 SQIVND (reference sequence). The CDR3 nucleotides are TGTGCCAGTAGTATTAATTCGGGACAGGGGGCTCATCAGCCCCAGCATTTT. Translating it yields CASSINSGQGAHQPQHF. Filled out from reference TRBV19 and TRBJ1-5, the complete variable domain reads DGGITQSPKYLFRKEGQNVTLSCEQNLNHDAMYWYRQDPGQGLRLIYYSQIVNDFQKGDIAEGYSVSREKKESFPLTVTSAQKNPTAFYLCASSINSGQGAHQPQHFGDGTRLSIL.

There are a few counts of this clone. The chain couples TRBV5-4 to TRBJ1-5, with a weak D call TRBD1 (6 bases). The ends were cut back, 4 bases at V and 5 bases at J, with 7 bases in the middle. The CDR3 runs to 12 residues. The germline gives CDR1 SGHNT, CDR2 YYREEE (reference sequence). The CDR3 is CASSPGDQPQHF. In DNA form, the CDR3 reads TGTGCCAGCAGCCCAGGGGATCAGCCCCAGCATTTT.

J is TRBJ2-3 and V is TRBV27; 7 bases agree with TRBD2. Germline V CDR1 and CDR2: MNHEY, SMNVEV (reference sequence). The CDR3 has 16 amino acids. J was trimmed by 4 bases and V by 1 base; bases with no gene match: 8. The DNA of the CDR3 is TGTGCCAGCAGTTTATATGTGGGAGGGCTGGCAGATACGCAGTATTTT. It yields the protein CASSLYVGGLADTQYF.

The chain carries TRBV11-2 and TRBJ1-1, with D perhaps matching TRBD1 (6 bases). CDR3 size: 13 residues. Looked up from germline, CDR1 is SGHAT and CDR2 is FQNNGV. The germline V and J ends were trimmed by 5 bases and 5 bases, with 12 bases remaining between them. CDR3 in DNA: TGTGCCAGCAGCCCAGGGGTGTGGACTGAAGCTTTCTTT. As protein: CASSPGVWTEAFF.

The DNA of the CDR3 is TGTGCCACCAGCCCGGCAGGTGCCCGGCGAGAGACCCAGTACTTC. Translated: CATSPAGARRETQYF. J is TRBJ2-5 and V is TRBV15; D unclear. V gave up 5 bases and J gave up 4 bases, with 17 bases separating them. Germline CDR1 LNHNV, CDR2 YYDKDF (reference sequence). The CDR3 runs to 15 residues.

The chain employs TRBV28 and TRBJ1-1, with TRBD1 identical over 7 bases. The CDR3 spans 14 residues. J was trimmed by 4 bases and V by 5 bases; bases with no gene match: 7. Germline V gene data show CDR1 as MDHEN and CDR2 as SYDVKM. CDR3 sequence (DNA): TGTGCCAGCAGTCAAGGGGGCGCGGTCACTGAAGCTTTCTTT. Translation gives CASSQGGAVTEAFF. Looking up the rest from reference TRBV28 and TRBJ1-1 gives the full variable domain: DVKVTQSSRYLVKRTGEKVFLECVQDMDHENMFWYRQDPGLGLRLIYFSYDVKMKEKGDIPEGYSVSREKKERFSLILESASTNQTSMYLCASSQGGAVTEAFFGQGTRLTVV.

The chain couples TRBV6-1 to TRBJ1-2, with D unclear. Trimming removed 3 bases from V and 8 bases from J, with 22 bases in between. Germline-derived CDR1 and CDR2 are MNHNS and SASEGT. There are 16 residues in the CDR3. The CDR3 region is CASSDLRTSSSAGYTF. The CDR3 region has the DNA TGTGCCAGCAGTGATCTTAGGACTTCTAGTTCGGCCGGCTACACCTTC.

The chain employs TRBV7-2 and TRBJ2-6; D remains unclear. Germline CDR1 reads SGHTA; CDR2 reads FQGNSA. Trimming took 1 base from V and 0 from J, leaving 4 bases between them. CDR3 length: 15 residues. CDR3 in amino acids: CASSLGLSGANVLTF. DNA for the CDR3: TGTGCCAGCAGCTTAGGGCTCTCTGGGGCCAACGTCCTGACTTTC.

This CDR3 is CASSLGSLNQPQHF. The DNA for the CDR3 is TGTGCCAGCAGCTTAGGGAGCTTGAATCAGCCCCAGCATTTT. This sequence joins TRBV7-9 and TRBJ1-5; no clear D gene. CDR1 SEHNR and CDR2 FQNEAQ come from the germline V gene (reference sequence). Deletions cut 1 base from V and 4 bases from J, with 8 bases between. The CDR3 runs to 14 residues.

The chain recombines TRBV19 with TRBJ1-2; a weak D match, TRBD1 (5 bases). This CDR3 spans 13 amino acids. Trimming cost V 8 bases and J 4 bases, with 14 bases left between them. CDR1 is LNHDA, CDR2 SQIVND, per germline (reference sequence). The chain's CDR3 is CASGGVQVYGYTF. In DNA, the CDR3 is TGTGCCAGTGGCGGGGTACAGGTCTATGGCTACACCTTC.